Reported below is one TCR beta chain. Its specific antigen is unknown. No base quality values were provided; no much bigger clone lies one nucleotide off. Libraries came from the immunoSEQ multiplex PCR assay. In most patients, genomic DNA was isolated using the Qiagen DNeasy Blood and Tissue Kit and sent frozen to Adaptive Biotechnologies for TCR sequencing. For most patients, genomic DNA was subjected to high-throughput TCR-beta CDR3 sequencing by Adaptive Biotechnologies. The published analysis was carried out like this. TCR sequencing data for roughly 17 patients were retrieved from Adaptive's ImmunoSEQ software; a few other patients were processed with MiXCR and VDJtools. CD4 versus CD8 sorting errors were corrected by removing sequences found in both subsets at a frequency ratio below 5:1. CDR3 nucleotide sequences shared by donor and recipient were removed because the origin of these sequences could not be assigned. Alloreactive clones required at least 2-fold expansion over unstimulated cells and minimum CFSE-low frequency of 0.002% (template counts) or 0.001% (read counts). A clone was considered mappable if detected in the sequenced pre-transplant spleen, lymph node, or MLR CFSE-low populations of the donor or recipient. The cumulative frequency of alloreactive clones was calculated as a percentage of all sequences, weighted by copy number. This immuneACCESS table, as held by TCRdb, lists in-frame sequences with V and J called but not all clones. Of the missing ones, under half trace to an unresolved V gene in checked studies; the others have no known cause. V and J calls and clone size are as listed in that table; D and trimming were resolved from the DNA. This sample lists about 100,000 clones; about nine tenths were detected once. 5% to 6.5% of the sample rests with the top ten.

The source of the sample is a study of graft-versus-host responses after intestinal transplantation (dated by TCRdb to the early 2020s). The study in broad terms: Recipients received multivisceral, liver-intestinal, or isolated intestinal transplants. Every recipient was given anti-thymocyte globulin induction, then maintenance tacrolimus and steroids for about three years. After intestinal transplantation, graft-versus-host and host-versus-graft alloreactive T cell clones in the graft, circulation and bone marrow were tracked using bulk TCR-beta CDR3 sequencing. Alloreactive clones were identified by sequencing pre-transplant mixed lymphocyte reaction products and comparing them with unstimulated pre-transplant donor and recipient T cells. The cohort enrolled about two dozen intestinal transplant recipients including one retransplant, and 3 patients lacking pretransplant specimens were excluded. Donor T cell macrochimerism was defined as a peak of at least 4% donor T cells among recipient peripheral blood mononuclear cells. Samples from three later patients were sequenced in-house on an Illumina MiSeq with MiXCR processing rather than by the commercial service. Results and caveats for the whole study, not just this receptor: The relatively low number and heterogeneity of intestinal transplant patients limited the conclusions. In the allografts of patients with donor T cell macrochimerism, GvH to HvG T cell clonal ratios were high. Early after transplant, declines in HvG clones were associated with peak levels of circulating GvH clones. GvH clones were detected in recipient bone marrow, and some of these GvH clones were observed earlier in ileal mucosa or blood, consistent with an intestinal mucosal origin.

Measured from the cysteine to the phenylalanine, the CDR3 is 15 residues long. The entry retains the CDR3 DNA only, 45 bases that are in frame from base 1. CDR1 and CDR2 are read off the germline V gene as MDHEN and SYDVKM. V is shortened by 5 bases, J by 4 bases, and the region joining them spans 17 bases. Interpreted using the paper, the time point label stands for: cells obtained before transplantation from donor or recipient. CD3+CD4+ and CD3+CD8+ populations were FACS-sorted from unstimulated pre-transplant donor and recipient cells taken from spleen or lymph nodes. Sequencing was performed on unstimulated CD8+ T cells sorted from spleen or lymph node cells, taken before intestinal transplant. The receptor was isolated from a human donor who received an intestinal transplant. The sequence links TRBV28 to TRBJ2-5; the D gene is perhaps TRBD1 or TRBD2, as each covers 7 bases. The DNA reads TGTGCCAGCAGTCCCCTAACAGGGGAGGGAGAGACCCAGTACTTC. This codes for CASSPLTGEGETQYF.